Listed here are 13 T cell receptor beta chains from one sample, sequenced in a study of T-cell reconstitution after alpha-beta-depleted transplantation in children. As it was prepared, the TCRbeta library received unique molecular identifiers. TCRdb reanalysed the PCR reads using MiXCR and keeps one entry per CDR3 protein. This table holds some 830,000 distinct CDR3 sequences, around 15% found once. Sequenced here: PBMCs, mostly from graft donor cells, sampled 360 days after TCRalphabeta/CD19-depleted stem cell transplant. The receptor set was obtained from a male patient younger than 18 who had a stem cell transplant for acute lymphoblastic leukemia, so the T cells may come from the graft donor.

The V gene is TRBV18, the J gene TRBJ2-7, with D possibly being TRBD1 (6 bases). With 4 bases removed from V and 8 bases from J, the gap between germline ends came to 18 bases. The CDR3 is 14 residues long. Germline V gene sequence: CDR1 KGHSH, CDR2 LQKENI. This CDR3 is CASSLGTFTTQQYF. The DNA of the CDR3 is TGTGCCAGCTCACTCGGGACATTTACTACGCAGCAGTACTTC.

The chain uses TRBV20-1 and TRBJ2-7, with a weak D call TRBD2 (5 bases). V was cut by 4 bases and J by 2 bases, with 15 bases left in between. Germline V gene sequence: CDR1 DFQATT, CDR2 SNEGSKA (reference sequence). The CDR3 totals 14 residues. Here the CDR3 DNA reads TGCAGTGCTAAACCCCGGACGGGGACCTACGAGCAGTACTTC. It translates to CSAKPRTGTYEQYF.

The CDR3 DNA is TGTGCCAGTAGTATCAGACTGAACGGTGAAAAACTGTTTTTT. Amino acid sequence: CASSIRLNGEKLFF. The V gene is TRBV19, the J gene TRBJ1-4; no firm D call. Germline CDR1 is LNHDA and CDR2 is SQIVND (reference sequence). The CDR3 runs 14 residues. Deletions cut 3 bases from V and 7 bases from J, with 12 bases between.

This clonotype was observed a handful of times. The genes are TRBV18 and TRBJ2-3, with unresolved D. Trimming cost V 2 bases and J 6 bases, with 15 bases left between them. The CDR3 consists of 15 residues. Germline values: CDR1 KGHSH, CDR2 LQKENI. DNA of the CDR3: TGTGCCAGCTCACCAGCCTCCGCGGCCTTCGATACGCAGTATTTT. This encodes CASSPASAAFDTQYF. Together with reference TRBV18 and TRBJ2-3, the CDR3 gives the full variable domain: NAGVMQNPRHLVRRRGQEARLRCSPMKGHSHVYWYRQLPEEGLKFMVYLQKENIIDESGMPKERFSAEFPKEGPSILRIQQVVRGDSAAYFCASSPASAAFDTQYFGPGTRLTVL.

This clonotype was detected a few times. The chain is built from TRBV6-2 or TRBV6-3 and TRBJ2-3, with D tentatively TRBD2 (6 bases). Looked up from germline, CDR1 is MNHEY and CDR2 is SVGEGT. CDR3 length: 16 residues. V lost 7 bases and J lost 5, with 22 bases in between. CDR3 nucleotides: TGTGCCAGCACCCCCAGGTCGGGGGAGATGGAAGATACGCAGTATTTT. This sequence encodes CASTPRSGEMEDTQYF.

Many counts were recorded for this clonotype. The rearrangement links TRBV10-3 to TRBJ2-2, with unresolved D. V lost 6 bases, J lost 3 bases, and 8 bases lay in between. Germline V gene data show CDR1 as ENHRY and CDR2 as SYGVKD. This CDR3 has 13 residues. CDR3 sequence reads: CAIRTVYTGELFF. CDR3 sequence (DNA): TGTGCCATCAGGACGGTCTACACCGGGGAGCTGTTTTTT.

A few counts support this clonotype. The chain carries TRBV5-1 and TRBJ2-3, with 10 bases that match TRBD2. This CDR3 region has 15 residues. In germline, CDR1 is SGHRS, CDR2 YFSETQ. The junction had 6 bases not matched to a gene; V was cut back by 4 bases and J by 4 bases. The CDR3 region is CASSPSGRASDTQYF. CDR3 coding DNA: TGCGCCAGCAGCCCAAGCGGGAGGGCCTCAGATACGCAGTATTTT.

The chain uses TRBV29-1 and TRBJ2-1, with 7 bases identical to TRBD2. J lost 7 bases, V lost 6 bases, and 15 bases had no gene match. The CDR3 spans 15 residues. Germline values: CDR1 SQVTM, CDR2 ANQGSEA. The CDR3: CSVPTPGLSRNEQFF. The CDR3 DNA follows: TGCAGCGTCCCCACTCCGGGACTAAGCAGGAATGAGCAGTTCTTC.

V usage is TRBV5-1 and J usage is TRBJ2-7; D assignment may be TRBD1 or TRBD2 (5 bases each). The CDR3 length is 13 residues. Looked up from germline, CDR1 is SGHRS and CDR2 is YFSETQ. The ends were cut back, 4 bases at V and 11 bases at J, with 19 bases in the middle. The CDR3 sequence is CASSLTRSVREYF. CDR3 sequence (DNA): TGCGCCAGCAGCCTCACTAGGAGTGTCAGGGAGTACTTC.

The chain carries TRBV27 and TRBJ2-3; perhaps TRBD2 as D (6 bases). The V gene's germline CDR1 is MNHEY and CDR2 SMNVEV (reference sequence). The CDR3 loop spans 17 amino acids. V was pared by 7 bases and J by 5 bases, with 25 bases between. CDR3 residues: CASKRWAVEGTVDTQYF. The DNA for the CDR3 is TGTGCCAGCAAGAGGTGGGCGGTGGAGGGAACCGTAGATACGCAGTATTTT.

Turning to this clonotype: This may arise from a read error, as a much more abundant clone is one base away. V gene TRBV10-3 combines with J gene TRBJ2-1; D not resolved. The germline CDR1 and CDR2 sequences are ENHRY and SYGVKD. The CDR3 contains 12 residues. With 0 bases removed from V and 5 bases from J, the gap between germline ends came to 2 bases. This CDR3 reads CAISESDNEQFF. The CDR3 nucleotides read TGTGCCATCAGTGAGTCGGACAATGAGCAGTTCTTC.

The V gene is TRBV29-1, the J gene TRBJ2-1, with 8 positions matching TRBD2. The CDR3 has 16 residues. The J segment lost 5 bases and the V segment lost 3 bases, leaving 12 bases of the junction unmatched. Germline CDR1 is SQVTM and CDR2 is ANQGSEA. In DNA, the CDR3 is TGCAGCGTTGATACTCTGGGCGGGAGGATGAACAATGAGCAGTTCTTC. It codes for CSVDTLGGRMNNEQFF.

This clonotype was seen only a few times. The chain couples TRBV4-2 to TRBJ2-1; the match to TRBD2 covers 7 bases. V trimming: 1 base; J trimming: 8 bases; junction bases outside the gene matches: 11. The germline gives CDR1 LGHNA, CDR2 YNFKEQ. The CDR3 is 16 residues long. CDR3 sequence: CASSQGAAWEGDEQFF. CDR3 in DNA: TGTGCCAGCAGCCAAGGCGCCGCTTGGGAGGGAGATGAGCAGTTCTTC.